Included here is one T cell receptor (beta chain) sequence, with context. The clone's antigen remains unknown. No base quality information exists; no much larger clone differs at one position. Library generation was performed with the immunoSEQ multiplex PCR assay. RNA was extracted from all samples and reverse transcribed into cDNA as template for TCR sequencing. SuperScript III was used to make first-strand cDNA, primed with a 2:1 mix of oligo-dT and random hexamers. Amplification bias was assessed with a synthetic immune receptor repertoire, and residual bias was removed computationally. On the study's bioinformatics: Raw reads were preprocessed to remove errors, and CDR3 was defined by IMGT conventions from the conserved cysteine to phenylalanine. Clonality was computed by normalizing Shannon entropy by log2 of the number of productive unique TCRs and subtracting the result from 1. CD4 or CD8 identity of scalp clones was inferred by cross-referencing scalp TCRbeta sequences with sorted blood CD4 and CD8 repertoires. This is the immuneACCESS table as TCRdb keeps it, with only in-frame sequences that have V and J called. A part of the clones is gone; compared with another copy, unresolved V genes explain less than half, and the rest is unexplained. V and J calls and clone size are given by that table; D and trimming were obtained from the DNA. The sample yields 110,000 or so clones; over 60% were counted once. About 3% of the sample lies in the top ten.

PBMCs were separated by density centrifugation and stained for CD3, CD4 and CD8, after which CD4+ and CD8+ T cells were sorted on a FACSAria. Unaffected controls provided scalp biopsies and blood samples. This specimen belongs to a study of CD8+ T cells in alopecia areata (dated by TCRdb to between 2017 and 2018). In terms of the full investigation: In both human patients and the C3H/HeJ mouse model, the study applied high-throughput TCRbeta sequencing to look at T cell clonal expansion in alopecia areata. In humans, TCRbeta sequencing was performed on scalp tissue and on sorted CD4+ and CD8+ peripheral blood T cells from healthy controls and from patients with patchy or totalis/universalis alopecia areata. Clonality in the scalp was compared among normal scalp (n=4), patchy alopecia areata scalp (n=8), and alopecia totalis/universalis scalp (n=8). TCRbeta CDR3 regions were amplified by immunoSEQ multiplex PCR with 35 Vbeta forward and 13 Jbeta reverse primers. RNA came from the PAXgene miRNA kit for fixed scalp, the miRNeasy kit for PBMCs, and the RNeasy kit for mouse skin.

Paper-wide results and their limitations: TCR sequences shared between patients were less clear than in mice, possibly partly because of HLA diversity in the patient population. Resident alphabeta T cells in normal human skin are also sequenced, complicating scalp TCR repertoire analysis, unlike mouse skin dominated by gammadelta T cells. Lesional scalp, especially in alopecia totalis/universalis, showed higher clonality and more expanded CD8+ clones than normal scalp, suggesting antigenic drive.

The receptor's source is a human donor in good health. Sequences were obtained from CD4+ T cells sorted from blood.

DNA sequence: TGTGCCAGCAGTACGGGACAGGGTGTTGGTCAGCCCCAGCATTTT. Translated, it gives CASSTGQGVGQPQHF. Rearrangement joined TRBV27 to TRBJ1-5; a stretch of 9 junction bases matches TRBD1. V lost 5 bases and J lost 6 bases, and the count of bases not matched to a germline gene is 8. Per the germline V gene (reference sequence), MNHEY is the CDR1 and SMNVEV is the CDR2. Measured from the cysteine to the phenylalanine, the CDR3 is 15 residues long. Only the CDR3 region is kept as DNA, spanning 45 bases read in frame from base 1.